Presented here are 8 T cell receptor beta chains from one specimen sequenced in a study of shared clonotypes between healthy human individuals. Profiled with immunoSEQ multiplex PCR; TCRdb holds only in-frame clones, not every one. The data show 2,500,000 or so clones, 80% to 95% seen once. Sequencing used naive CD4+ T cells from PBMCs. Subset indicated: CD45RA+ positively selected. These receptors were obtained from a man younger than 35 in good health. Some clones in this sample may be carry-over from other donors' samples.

CDR3 in DNA: TGCGCCAGCAAGGGTTCCCCTTTCACCGGGGAGCTGTTTTTT. Its translation: CASKGSPFTGELFF. This chain links TRBV4-1 with TRBJ2-2; D is ambiguous. V dropped 7 bases and J dropped 4 bases, with 13 bases sitting between them. CDR3 length: 14 amino acids. Looked up from germline, CDR1 is MGHRA and CDR2 is YSYEKL.

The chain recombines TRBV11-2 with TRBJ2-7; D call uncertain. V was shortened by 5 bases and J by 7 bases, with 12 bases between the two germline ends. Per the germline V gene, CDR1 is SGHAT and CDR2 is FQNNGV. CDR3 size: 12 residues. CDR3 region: CASSPRGREQYF. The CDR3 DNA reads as TGTGCCAGCAGCCCGAGAGGTCGTGAGCAGTACTTC.

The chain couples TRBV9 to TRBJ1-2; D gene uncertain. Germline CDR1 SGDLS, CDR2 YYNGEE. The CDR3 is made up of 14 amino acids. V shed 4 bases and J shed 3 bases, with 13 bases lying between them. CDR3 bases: TGTGCCAGCAGCCCCGTCCCCGGTGACTATGGCTACACCTTC. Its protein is CASSPVPGDYGYTF.

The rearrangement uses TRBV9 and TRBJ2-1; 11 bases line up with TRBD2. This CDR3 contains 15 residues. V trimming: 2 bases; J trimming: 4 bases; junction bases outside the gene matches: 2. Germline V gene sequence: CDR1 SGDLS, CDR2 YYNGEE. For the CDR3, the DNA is TGTGCCAGCAGCGTCACTAGCGGGAGATACAATGAGCAGTTCTTC. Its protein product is CASSVTSGRYNEQFF.

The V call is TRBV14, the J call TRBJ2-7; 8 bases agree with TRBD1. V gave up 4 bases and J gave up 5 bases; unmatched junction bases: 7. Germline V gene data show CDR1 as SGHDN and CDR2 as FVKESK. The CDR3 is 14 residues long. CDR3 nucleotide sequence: TGTGCCAGCAGCCCCGGACAGGGTCGGCACGAGCAGTACTTC. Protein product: CASSPGQGRHEQYF.

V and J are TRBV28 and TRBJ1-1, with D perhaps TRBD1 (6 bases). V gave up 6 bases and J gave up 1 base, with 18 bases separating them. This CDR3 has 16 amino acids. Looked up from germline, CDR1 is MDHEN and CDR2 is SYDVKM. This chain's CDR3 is CASSPGGGRWNTEAFF. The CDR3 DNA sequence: TGTGCCAGCAGCCCCGGGGGGGGCCGCTGGAACACTGAAGCTTTCTTT.

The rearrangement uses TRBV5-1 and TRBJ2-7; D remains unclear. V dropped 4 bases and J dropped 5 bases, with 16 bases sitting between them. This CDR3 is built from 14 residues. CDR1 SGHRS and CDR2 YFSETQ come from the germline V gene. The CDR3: CASSGKAGRDEQYF. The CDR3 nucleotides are TGCGCCAGCAGCGGGAAGGCAGGACGCGACGAGCAGTACTTC.

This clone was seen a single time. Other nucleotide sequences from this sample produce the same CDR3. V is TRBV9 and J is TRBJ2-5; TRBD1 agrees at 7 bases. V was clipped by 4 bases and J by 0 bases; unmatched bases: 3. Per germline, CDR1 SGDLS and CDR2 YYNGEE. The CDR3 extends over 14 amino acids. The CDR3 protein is CASSPTGYQETQYF. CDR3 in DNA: TGTGCCAGCAGCCCGACAGGGTACCAAGAGACCCAGTACTTC.